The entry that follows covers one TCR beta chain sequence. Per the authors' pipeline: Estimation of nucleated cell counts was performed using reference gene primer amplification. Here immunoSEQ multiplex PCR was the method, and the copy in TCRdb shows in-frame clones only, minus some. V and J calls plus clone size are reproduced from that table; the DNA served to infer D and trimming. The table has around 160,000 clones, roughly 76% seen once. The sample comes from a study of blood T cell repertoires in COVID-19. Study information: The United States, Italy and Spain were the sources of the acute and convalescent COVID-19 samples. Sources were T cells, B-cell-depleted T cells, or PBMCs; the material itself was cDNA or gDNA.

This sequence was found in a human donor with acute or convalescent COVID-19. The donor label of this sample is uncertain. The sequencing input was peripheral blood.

The CDR3 sequence: CASSQAGSPTF. The CDR3 DNA reads TGTGCCAGCAGCCAAGCAGGATCCCCCACCTTC. V usage is TRBV11-2 and J usage is TRBJ1-2; D is ambiguous. Germline V gives CDR1 SGHAT, CDR2 FQNNGV. Trimming removed 5 bases from V and 13 bases from J, with 14 bases in between. This CDR3 region has 11 residues. The complete variable domain, with remaining parts taken from reference TRBV11-2 and TRBJ1-2, reads EAGVAQSPRYKIIEKRQSVAFWCNPISGHATLYWYQQILGQGPKLLIQFQNNGVVDDSQLPKDRFSAERLKGVDSTLKIQPAKLEDSAVYLCASSQAGSPTFGSGTRLTVV.